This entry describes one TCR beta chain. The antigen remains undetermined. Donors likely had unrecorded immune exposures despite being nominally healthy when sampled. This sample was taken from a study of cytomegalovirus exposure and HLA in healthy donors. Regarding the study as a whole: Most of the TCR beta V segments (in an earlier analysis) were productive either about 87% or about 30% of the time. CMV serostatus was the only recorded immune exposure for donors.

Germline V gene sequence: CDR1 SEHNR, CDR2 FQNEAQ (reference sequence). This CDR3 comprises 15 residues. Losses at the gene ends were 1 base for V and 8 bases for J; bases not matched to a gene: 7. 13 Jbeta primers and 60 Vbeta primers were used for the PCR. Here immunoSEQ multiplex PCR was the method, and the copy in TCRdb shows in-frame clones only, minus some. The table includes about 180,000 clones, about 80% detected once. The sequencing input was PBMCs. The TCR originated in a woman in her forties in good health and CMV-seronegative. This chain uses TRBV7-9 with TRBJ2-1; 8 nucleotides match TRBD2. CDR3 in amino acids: CASSLGGTRVDEQFF. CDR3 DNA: TGTGCCAGCAGCTTAGGTGGGACTAGAGTCGATGAGCAGTTCTTC.